The clone carrying this TCR beta chain was seen a single time. Its antigen is unidentified. As to time point: week 47, end of study. Doses comprised 300 ug of mutant IDH1 20-mer peptide each, plus topical imiquimod. J lost 1 base, V lost 4 bases, and 4 bases had no gene match. Germline values: CDR1 SGHRS, CDR2 YFSETQ. This CDR3 spans 16 amino acids. The record originates from a study of a mutant IDH1 vaccine in newly diagnosed glioma. Using immunoSEQ multiplex PCR, the repertoire was profiled, and TCRdb retains in-frame clones only, with some absent. The sample has about 46,000 clones; approximately 88% are singletons.

The TCR was taken from a woman in her thirties with glioma. Some clones in this sample may be carry-over from other donors' samples. The gene calls are TRBV5-1 and TRBJ2-6, with 8 nucleotides matching TRBD1. The sequencing here drew on PBMCs, taken from a glioma patient whose treatment included an IDH1 peptide vaccine. For the CDR3, the DNA is TGCGCCAGCAGCGTAGACAGGGGATCTGGGGCCAACGTCCTGACTTTC. Amino acid sequence: CASSVDRGSGANVLTF.